Below, 20 T cell receptor beta chains from the same sample are listed, as sequenced in a study of a mutant IDH1 vaccine in newly diagnosed glioma. The data were produced by immunoSEQ multiplex PCR, yet TCRdb's version contains in-frame clones alone and is incomplete. The profile shows about 47,000 clones, approximately 90% of them singletons. Specified time point: week 35, safety follow-up. In every dose of vaccine, 300 ug of mutant IDH1 20-mer peptide was given alongside topical imiquimod. Their target antigens are unknown. The sample was PBMCs, taken from a glioma patient whose treatment included an IDH1 peptide vaccine. Source of these receptors: a middle-aged woman with glioma.

This chain connects TRBV4-1 to TRBJ2-7, with 11 bases that match TRBD1. CDR1 and CDR2 (germline): MGHRA, YSYEKL. This CDR3 has 14 amino acids. The V segment lost 4 bases and the J segment 5 bases; nucleotides outside the gene matches: 4. The CDR3 DNA sequence: TGCGCCAGCAGCCCCCGGACAGGGGGCCACGAGCAGTACTTC. Translated: CASSPRTGGHEQYF.

This clone turned up a few times. The chain carries TRBV10-3 and TRBJ1-1, with D unresolved. The V end lost 6 bases, the J end lost 1 base, and 9 bases lay between the germline ends. Germline assignment: CDR1 ENHRY and CDR2 SYGVKD. This CDR3 is 13 amino acids long. In DNA form, the CDR3 reads TGTGCCATCAGGATCACAGAGAACACTGAAGCTTTCTTT. It is translated as CAIRITENTEAFF.

This sequence joins TRBV11-2 and TRBJ1-1; tentative D call: TRBD1 (5 bases). Trimming took 6 bases from V and 0 from J, leaving 17 bases between them. CDR1 is SGHAT, CDR2 FQNNGV, per germline. This CDR3 spans 16 amino acids. The CDR3 DNA sequence: TGTGCCAGCAGAGTACCGGGACGGAAAATGAACACTGAAGCTTTCTTT. Encoded protein: CASRVPGRKMNTEAFF. Looking up the rest from reference TRBV11-2 and TRBJ1-1 gives the full variable domain: EAGVAQSPRYKIIEKRQSVAFWCNPISGHATLYWYQQILGQGPKLLIQFQNNGVVDDSQLPKDRFSAERLKGVDSTLKIQPAKLEDSAVYLCASRVPGRKMNTEAFFGQGTRLTVV.

The gene calls are TRBV5-1 and TRBJ2-5; 9 bases are shared with TRBD2. J gave up 4 bases and V 4 bases, and 8 bases lay outside the gene matches. The CDR3 extends over 15 amino acids. Germline CDR1 is SGHRS and CDR2 is YFSETQ. The CDR3: CASSGERGARETQYF. In DNA form, the CDR3 reads TGCGCCAGCAGCGGGGAGCGGGGGGCCAGAGAGACCCAGTACTTC.

J is TRBJ1-2 and V is TRBV5-1; 7 bases are a match to TRBD1. Germline V gene lookup returns CDR1 SGHRS and CDR2 YFSETQ. CDR3 length equals 12 residues. The ends lost 6 bases at V and 7 bases at J; junction bases unmatched: 6. CDR3 in DNA: TGCGCCAGCACCAGGACAGGAGGTGGCTACACCTTC. Translation gives CASTRTGGGYTF.

The J gene is TRBJ2-7, the V gene TRBV28, with 9 bases fitting TRBD2. V gave up 5 bases and J gave up 0 bases; unmatched junction bases: 8. The germline V gene encodes CDR1 MDHEN and CDR2 SYDVKM. The CDR3 loop spans 16 amino acids. As DNA, the CDR3 is TGTGCCAGCAGTCAATCACGACTAGCGGCCTCCTACGAGCAGTACTTC. It translates to CASSQSRLAASYEQYF.

This clone was observed a handful of times. The chain combines TRBV9 with TRBJ1-2, with D unclear. CDR3 size: 13 residues. CDR1 SGDLS and CDR2 YYNGEE come from the germline V gene. With 0 bases removed from V and 5 bases from J, the gap between germline ends came to 8 bases. The CDR3 protein is CASSVGGDYGYTF. The DNA of the CDR3 is TGTGCCAGCAGCGTAGGGGGAGATTATGGCTACACCTTC. The full variable domain, in which reference TRBV9 and TRBJ1-2 provide the parts outside the CDR3, is DSGVTQTPKHLITATGQRVTLRCSPRSGDLSVYWYQQSLDQGLQFLIQYYNGEERAKGNILERFSAQQFPDLHSELNLSSLELGDSALYFCASSVGGDYGYTFGSGTRLTVV.

The CDR3 reads CASSSGSLAPGTDTQYF. The CDR3 bases are TGCGCCAGCAGCAGTGGATCATTAGCCCCCGGCACAGATACGCAGTATTTT. The V call is TRBV5-1, the J call TRBJ2-3; D remains unclear. V lost 4 bases to trimming and J lost 1 base, with 19 bases between them. Looked up from germline, CDR1 is SGHRS and CDR2 is YFSETQ. The CDR3 consists of 17 residues. Full variable domain (outside the CDR3, taken from reference TRBV5-1 and TRBJ2-3): KAGVTQTPRYLIKTRGQQVTLSCSPISGHRSVSWYQQTPGQGLQFLFEYFSETQRNKGNFPGRFSGRQFSNSRSEMNVSTLELGDSALYLCASSSGSLAPGTDTQYFGPGTRLTVL.

The J gene is TRBJ1-1, the V gene TRBV4-1; TRBD1 matches at 7 bases. The CDR3 runs to 17 residues. Germline-derived CDR1 and CDR2 are MGHRA and YSYEKL. J was trimmed by 2 bases and V by 7 bases; bases with no gene match: 16. The chain's CDR3 is CASTNPGGGLGNTEAFF. The CDR3 DNA sequence: TGCGCCAGCACCAACCCAGGGGGAGGGCTGGGAAACACTGAAGCTTTCTTT.

This clone was picked up a small number of times. The chain joins TRBV5-1 to TRBJ2-3; a weak D match, TRBD1 (5 bases). The length of the CDR3 is 13 residues. Deletions cut 3 bases from V and 3 bases from J, with 8 bases between. Per the germline V gene, CDR1 is SGHRS and CDR2 is YFSETQ. CDR3 sequence (DNA): TGCGCCAGCAGCTCTCCAGGGACAGATACGCAGTATTTT. Its translation is CASSSPGTDTQYF. Supplemented by reference TRBV5-1 and TRBJ2-3, the full variable domain reads KAGVTQTPRYLIKTRGQQVTLSCSPISGHRSVSWYQQTPGQGLQFLFEYFSETQRNKGNFPGRFSGRQFSNSRSEMNVSTLELGDSALYLCASSSPGTDTQYFGPGTRLTVL.

For this clone: The CDR3 ends on some other residue instead of the conserved phenylalanine or tryptophan, so this is likely a read error. The DNA is left out, because the CDR3 cannot be placed on it with certainty; the CDR3 is given as TCRdb lists it. CDR3: CASSSGAI. This chain links TRBV2 with TRBJ2-7. CDR1 is SNHLY and CDR2 is FYNNEI in the germline V gene. The CDR3 region is 8 residues in length, termini included.

On this clone itself: Other DNA sequences in the sample encode the same CDR3. The rearrangement uses TRBV29-1 and TRBJ1-2; tentatively, D is TRBD1 (5 bases). V lost 4 bases to trimming and J lost 2 bases, with 8 bases between them. The length of the CDR3 is 12 residues. The germline V gene has CDR1 SQVTM and CDR2 ANQGSEA. The CDR3 coding sequence is TGCAGCGTTGGACAGTCGAACTATGGCTACACCTTC. As protein: CSVGQSNYGYTF.

The chain recombines TRBV4-3 with TRBJ1-4; the D gene is possibly TRBD1 (5 bases). Germline CDR1 reads LGHNA; CDR2 reads YSLEER. This CDR3 has 16 amino acids. V lost 3 bases and J 5 bases, leaving 16 bases between the germline ends. CDR3 DNA: TGCGCCAGCAGCCAGGACGGGACGGGCTTAAATGAAAAACTGTTTTTT. Protein: CASSQDGTGLNEKLFF.

The rearrangement uses TRBV5-1 and TRBJ1-3; D ambiguous. The V gene lost 1 base and the J gene lost 0 bases, with 8 bases spanning the gap. Germline CDR1 SGHRS, CDR2 YFSETQ. The CDR3 has 15 amino acids. Written as DNA, the CDR3 is TGCGCCAGCAGCTTGAAAGGGCTCTCTGGAAACACCATATATTTT. Translation: CASSLKGLSGNTIYF. The whole variable domain, remainder taken from reference TRBV5-1 and TRBJ1-3, is KAGVTQTPRYLIKTRGQQVTLSCSPISGHRSVSWYQQTPGQGLQFLFEYFSETQRNKGNFPGRFSGRQFSNSRSEMNVSTLELGDSALYLCASSLKGLSGNTIYFGEGSWLTVV.

The gene calls are TRBV2 and TRBJ1-6; D possibly corresponds to TRBD1 (6 bases). The CDR3 consists of 13 residues. Germline V gene lookup returns CDR1 SNHLY and CDR2 FYNNEI. Trimming stripped 8 bases from V and 7 bases from J, with 12 bases between. The CDR3 is CASRGQGNSPLHF. CDR3 coding DNA: TGTGCCAGCCGAGGGCAGGGGAATTCACCCCTCCACTTT.

V usage is TRBV25-1 and J usage is TRBJ2-1; D perhaps matches TRBD1 (6 bases). This CDR3 is 13 amino acids long. Between the trimmed V and J ends, which lost 6 bases and 7 bases, there was a span of 13 bases. The germline V gene has CDR1 MGHDK and CDR2 SYGVNS. The CDR3 DNA sequence: TGTGCCAGCAGGATGACAGGCGGGAATGAGCAGTTCTTC. This encodes CASRMTGGNEQFF.

The genes are TRBV19 and TRBJ2-1; D is undetermined. CDR3 length: 14 amino acids. The germline V gene has CDR1 LNHDA and CDR2 SQIVND (reference sequence). The ends were cut back, 0 bases at V and 4 bases at J, with 7 bases in the middle. The CDR3 bases are TGTGCCAGTAGTATAGAACTATTTTACAATGAGCAGTTCTTC. It translates to CASSIELFYNEQFF.

This sequence joins TRBV7-9 and TRBJ2-2; D not certain. Germline V gives CDR1 SEHNR, CDR2 FQNEAQ (reference sequence). Trimming removed 2 bases at V and 4 bases at J, with 8 bases between. This CDR3 has 14 amino acids. Here the CDR3 DNA reads TGTGCCAGCAGCTTAAGAGAATTCACCGGGGAGCTGTTTTTT. As protein: CASSLREFTGELFF.

This chain connects TRBV27 to TRBJ2-2; unclear D gene. From germline, CDR1 is MNHEY and CDR2 SMNVEV (reference sequence). V lost 2 bases and J lost 8, with 9 bases in between. This CDR3 region has 13 residues. CDR3: CASSLPARGELFF. The CDR3 DNA sequence: TGTGCCAGCAGTTTACCGGCCCGAGGGGAGCTGTTTTTT.

The chain couples TRBV4-3 to TRBJ1-2; D gene ambiguous. Germline CDR1 LGHNA, CDR2 YSLEER. V lost 0 bases to trimming and J lost 3 bases, with 11 bases between them. CDR3 size: 15 residues. The CDR3 DNA sequence: TGCGCCAGCAGCCAAGATGAGAGCGGATACTATGGCTACACCTTC. This translates into CASSQDESGYYGYTF.